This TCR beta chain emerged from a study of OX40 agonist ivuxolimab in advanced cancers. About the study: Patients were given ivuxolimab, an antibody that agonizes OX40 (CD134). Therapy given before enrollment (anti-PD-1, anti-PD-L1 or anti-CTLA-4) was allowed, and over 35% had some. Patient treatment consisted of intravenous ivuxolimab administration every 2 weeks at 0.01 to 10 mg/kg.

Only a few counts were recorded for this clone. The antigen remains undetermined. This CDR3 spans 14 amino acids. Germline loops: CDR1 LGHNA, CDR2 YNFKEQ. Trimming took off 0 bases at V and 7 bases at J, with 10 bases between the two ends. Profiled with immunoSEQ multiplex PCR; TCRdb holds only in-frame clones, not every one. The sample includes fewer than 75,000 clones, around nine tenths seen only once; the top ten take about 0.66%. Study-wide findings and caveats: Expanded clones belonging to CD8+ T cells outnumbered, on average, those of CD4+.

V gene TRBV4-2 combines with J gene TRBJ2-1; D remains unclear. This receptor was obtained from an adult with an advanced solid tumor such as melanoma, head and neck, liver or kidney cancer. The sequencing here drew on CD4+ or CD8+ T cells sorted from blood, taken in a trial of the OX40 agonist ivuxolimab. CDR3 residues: CASSQEGRRNEQFF. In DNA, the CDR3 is TGTGCCAGCAGCCAAGAGGGCAGACGGAATGAGCAGTTCTTC.